Below, 3 T cell receptor beta chains from the same sample are listed, as sequenced in a study of cytomegalovirus exposure and HLA in healthy donors. PCR was performed using 60 Vbeta and 13 Jbeta primers. Assay used: immunoSEQ multiplex PCR; TCRdb lists only in-frame clones, some missing. The sample data list approximately 130,000 clones. The sequenced material came from PBMCs. The receptors were gathered from a woman aged 55-75 years in good health and CMV-seronegative.

The rearrangement links TRBV7-9 to TRBJ1-1; TRBD1 aligns across 7 bases. From germline, CDR1 is SEHNR and CDR2 FQNEAQ (reference sequence). V lost 3 bases to trimming and J lost 10 bases; unmatched junction nucleotides: 5. This CDR3 is 12 amino acids long. The CDR3 coding sequence is TGTGCCAGCAGCTTGGAGACAGGGCGAGCTTTCTTT. This translates into CASSLETGRAFF.

Remarks on this clone: Other DNA sequences in the same sample also yield this CDR3. The gene calls are TRBV7-9 and TRBJ1-1; D is possibly TRBD1 (5 bases). Germline-derived CDR1 and CDR2 are SEHNR and FQNEAQ (reference sequence). The CDR3 is made up of 13 amino acids. V was cut by 6 bases and J by 1 base, with 9 bases left in between. The CDR3 DNA reads TGTGCCAGCAGTCGTACAGGGAACACTGAAGCTTTCTTT. As protein: CASSRTGNTEAFF.

The gene calls are TRBV27 and TRBJ1-2, with a possible D match to TRBD1 (5 bases). The length of the CDR3 is 13 residues. Germline loops: CDR1 MNHEY, CDR2 SMNVEV (reference sequence). The V end lost 3 bases, the J end lost 6 bases, and 11 bases lay between the germline ends. The CDR3, as DNA: TGTGCCAGCAGTTTCTCAGGGCTCGATGGCTACACCTTC. Translated: CASSFSGLDGYTF.